This T cell receptor beta chain was identified during a study of early T cells in non-severe SARS-CoV-2 infection. Overall study context: The chains were unpaired, and the sequenced material was bulk RNA from unsorted whole blood. Study observations and caveats: The study's VDJdb matching favored anti-spike CD8 responses and missed private and CD4 specificities.

Ten or more counts support this clonotype. The antigen remains unidentified. Individual cDNA molecules carried attached unique molecular identifiers. TCRdb called the 5' RACE reads again in MiXCR, with one record for every CDR3 protein. The table records under 30,000 distinct CDR3 sequences, more than 3.5% of them present only once. Source material: whole blood. The TCR originated in an adult who was a healthcare worker with PCR-confirmed SARS-CoV-2 infection or an uninfected control (not recorded which).

The DNA for the CDR3 is TGCGCCAGCAGCCAAACCCCCAGCAAGGGAAAACTGTTTTTT. Translation: CASSQTPSKGKLFF. J is TRBJ1-4 and V is TRBV4-1; the D is unclear. Germline values: CDR1 MGHRA, CDR2 YSYEKL. The CDR3 has 14 residues. V was shortened by 2 bases and J by 10 bases, with 14 bases between the two germline ends.